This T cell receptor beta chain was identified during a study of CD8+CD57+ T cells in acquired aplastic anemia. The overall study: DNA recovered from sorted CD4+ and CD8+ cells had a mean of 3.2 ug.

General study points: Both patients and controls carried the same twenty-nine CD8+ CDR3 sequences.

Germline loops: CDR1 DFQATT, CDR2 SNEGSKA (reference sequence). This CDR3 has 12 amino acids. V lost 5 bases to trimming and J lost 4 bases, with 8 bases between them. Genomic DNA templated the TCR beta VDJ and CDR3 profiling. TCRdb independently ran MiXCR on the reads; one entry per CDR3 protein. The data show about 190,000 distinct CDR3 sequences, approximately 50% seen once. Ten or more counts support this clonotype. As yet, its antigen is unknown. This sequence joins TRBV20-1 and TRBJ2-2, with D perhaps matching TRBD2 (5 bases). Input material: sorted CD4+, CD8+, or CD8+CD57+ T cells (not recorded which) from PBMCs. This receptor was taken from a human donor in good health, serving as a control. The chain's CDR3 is CSAGGLTGELFF. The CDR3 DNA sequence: TGCAGTGCTGGTGGACTCACCGGGGAGCTGTTTTTT.